These 22 T cell receptor beta chains were all obtained from the same sample, sequenced in a study of tumour-infiltrating T cells in Burkitt lymphoma. Produced via immunoSEQ multiplex PCR; TCRdb's table is partial and in-frame only. Of 12,000 to 15,000 clones listed, approximately 29% are singletons. Source material: tumor tissue. These TCRs come from a human donor with diffuse large B-cell lymphoma.

The rearrangement links TRBV19 to TRBJ2-2; 8 bases line up with TRBD2. Germline CDR1 reads LNHDA; CDR2 reads SQIVND (reference sequence). The ends lost 6 bases at V and 5 bases at J; junction bases unmatched: 14. The CDR3 is 17 residues long. The CDR3 here is CASSPGLVTGWTGELFF. CDR3 sequence (DNA): TGTGCCAGTAGCCCGGGACTAGTAACGGGGTGGACCGGGGAGCTGTTTTTT.

CDR3 DNA: TGCGCCAGCAGCTCCGGACTAGCGGGAGTTGACGAGCAGTACTTC. Translated, it gives CASSSGLAGVDEQYF. The rearrangement links TRBV5-1 to TRBJ2-7; 13 bases are a match to TRBD2. V lost 3 bases and J lost 5; bases outside the gene matches: 5. Germline CDR1 is SGHRS and CDR2 is YFSETQ. This CDR3 spans 15 amino acids. Using reference TRBV5-1 and TRBJ2-7 for the parts outside the CDR3, the full variable domain is KAGVTQTPRYLIKTRGQQVTLSCSPISGHRSVSWYQQTPGQGLQFLFEYFSETQRNKGNFPGRFSGRQFSNSRSEMNVSTLELGDSALYLCASSSGLAGVDEQYFGPGTRLTVT.

This rearrangement joins TRBV5-4 to TRBJ1-2; 11 bases line up with TRBD1. The J segment lost 8 bases and the V segment lost 1 base, leaving 7 bases of the junction unmatched. Per germline, CDR1 SGHNT and CDR2 YYREEE (reference sequence). The CDR3 has 15 amino acids. The CDR3 loop is CASSLLGQGEGGYTF. CDR3 nucleotides: TGTGCCAGCAGCTTGTTGGGACAGGGGGAAGGGGGCTACACCTTC.

The J gene is TRBJ2-7, the V gene TRBV19; tentatively, D is TRBD1 (5 bases). Germline loops: CDR1 LNHDA, CDR2 SQIVND (reference sequence). This CDR3 is built from 15 residues. V lost 2 bases and J 5 bases, leaving 16 bases between the germline ends. The CDR3 sequence is CASSILSQGLDEQYF. CDR3 bases: TGTGCCAGTAGTATATTGAGCCAGGGTCTCGACGAGCAGTACTTC.

V is TRBV30 and J is TRBJ2-2; TRBD1 matches 9 bases. V shed 3 bases and J 0 bases; nucleotides not matched to a gene: 2. Germline CDR1 GTSNPN, CDR2 SVGIG (reference sequence). The CDR3 is 15 amino acids. CDR3 sequence reads: CAWSRDRANTGELFF. Here the CDR3 DNA reads TGTGCCTGGAGCCGGGACAGGGCGAACACCGGGGAGCTGTTTTTT.

The rearrangement joins TRBV7-7 to TRBJ2-5; the D is unclear. The CDR3 runs to 13 residues. CDR1 and CDR2 from the germline V gene are SSHAT and FNYEAQ (reference sequence). The V and J ends lost 1 base and 4 bases respectively, with 7 bases between them. For the CDR3, the DNA is TGTGCCAGCAGCTTAGAGGGTGGAGAGACCCAGTACTTC. Amino acids: CASSLEGGETQYF.

The V gene is TRBV19, the J gene TRBJ1-1; 7 nucleotides line up with TRBD1. The germline gives CDR1 LNHDA, CDR2 SQIVND (reference sequence). The CDR3 consists of 12 residues. V shed 8 bases and J 5 bases; nucleotides not matched to a gene: 5. The CDR3 spells CASGTGVTEAFF. Here the CDR3 DNA reads TGTGCCAGTGGTACAGGGGTTACTGAAGCTTTCTTT. Full variable domain (remainder filled in from reference TRBV19 and TRBJ1-1): DGGITQSPKYLFRKEGQNVTLSCEQNLNHDAMYWYRQDPGQGLRLIYYSQIVNDFQKGDIAEGYSVSREKKESFPLTVTSAQKNPTAFYLCASGTGVTEAFFGQGTRLTVV.

The chain carries TRBV9 and TRBJ2-2; no reliable D call. CDR1 and CDR2 (germline): SGDLS, YYNGEE. Trimming shortened V by 7 bases and J by 3 bases, and 10 bases separated the two germline ends. The CDR3 extends over 13 amino acids. The CDR3 region has the DNA TGTGCCAGCTCCCGTGGGGACACCGGGGAGCTGTTTTTT. Its translation is CASSRGDTGELFF.

This rearrangement joins TRBV7-9 to TRBJ2-1; weak D call: TRBD2 (6 bases). The germline V gene encodes CDR1 SEHNR and CDR2 FQNEAQ (reference sequence). Trimming pared 5 bases from V and 5 bases from J, leaving 16 bases between. The length of the CDR3 is 15 residues. In DNA form, the CDR3 reads TGTGCCAGCAGCCGACACGGGACTCGAGACAATGAGCAGTTCTTC. This codes for CASSRHGTRDNEQFF.

There are a few counts of this clone. The chain is built from TRBV30 and TRBJ1-1; no reliable D call. Germline V CDR1 and CDR2: GTSNPN, SVGIG (reference sequence). CDR3 length: 13 amino acids. Trimming removed 1 base at V and 4 bases at J, with 10 bases between. CDR3 nucleotides: TGTGCCTGGAGTGCAGGCTCTGCCACTGAAGCTTTCTTT. Amino acid sequence: CAWSAGSATEAFF.

Only a few counts were recorded for this clone. The V call is TRBV7-9, the J call TRBJ1-6; a possible D gene is TRBD1 (5 bases). The germline V gene has CDR1 SEHNR and CDR2 FQNEAQ (reference sequence). The CDR3 is 12 amino acids. V lost 5 bases and J 11 bases, leaving 10 bases between the germline ends. The CDR3 region is CASSAGLTPLHF. DNA for the CDR3: TGTGCCAGCAGCGCGGGGCTGACACCCCTCCACTTT. Looking up the rest from reference TRBV7-9 and TRBJ1-6 gives the full variable domain: DTGVSQNPRHKITKRGQNVTFRCDPISEHNRLYWYRQTLGQGPEFLTYFQNEAQLEKSRLLSDRFSAERPKGSFSTLEIQRTEQGDSAMYLCASSAGLTPLHFGNGTRLTVT.

This clone was observed a few times. The gene calls are TRBV19 and TRBJ2-6; no clear D gene. V shed 2 bases and J shed 2 bases, with 7 bases lying between them. The CDR3 consists of 15 residues. Germline V CDR1 and CDR2: LNHDA, SQIVND (reference sequence). The CDR3 coding sequence is TGTGCCAGTAGTATAAGGGTAGCTGGGGCCAACGTCCTGACTTTC. Protein sequence: CASSIRVAGANVLTF.

This chain connects TRBV6-4 to TRBJ2-1; D is unclear. Germline V lookup: CDR1 MRHNA, CDR2 SNTAGT. V lost 5 bases to trimming and J lost 6 bases, with 11 bases between them. There are 13 residues in the CDR3. The CDR3 is CASSPAVGNEQFF. CDR3 nucleotides: TGTGCCAGCAGTCCTGCGGTGGGCAATGAGCAGTTCTTC.

The V call is TRBV18, the J call TRBJ1-1; 8 positions agree with TRBD1. CDR1 is KGHSH, CDR2 LQKENI, per germline. The CDR3 extends over 13 amino acids. With 3 bases clipped from V and 4 bases from J, the junction kept 1 base outside the gene matches. Written as DNA, the CDR3 is TGTGCCAGCTCACCCGGGACAGGCACTGAAGCTTTCTTT. This gives the protein CASSPGTGTEAFF.

The rearrangement joins TRBV6-5 to TRBJ2-5; D gene uncertain. The CDR3 is 13 amino acids. CDR1 MNHEY and CDR2 SVGAGI come from the germline V gene. The germline V and J ends were trimmed by 5 bases and 3 bases, with 10 bases remaining between them. The CDR3 region is CASSKSSEETQYF. As DNA, the CDR3 is TGTGCCAGCAGTAAATCATCCGAAGAGACCCAGTACTTC.

The chain recombines TRBV29-1 with TRBJ1-1; TRBD1 aligns across 8 bases. Looked up from germline, CDR1 is SQVTM and CDR2 is ANQGSEA. The trim removed 6 bases at V and 4 bases at J, leaving 7 bases unmatched. There are 13 residues in the CDR3. The CDR3 here is CSVEQGGGTEAFF. DNA of the CDR3: TGCAGCGTCGAACAGGGGGGGGGCACTGAAGCTTTCTTT.

J is TRBJ2-1 and V is TRBV19; D might be TRBD2 (6 bases). Trimming took off 4 bases at V and 8 bases at J, with 9 bases between the two ends. Germline-derived CDR1 and CDR2 are LNHDA and SQIVND (reference sequence). The CDR3 spans 12 residues. The CDR3 region is CASSSGTDEQFF. As DNA, the CDR3 is TGTGCCAGTAGTAGCGGGACGGATGAGCAGTTCTTC.

This clone was seen a few times. The chain carries TRBV11-3 and TRBJ1-1; 8 bases map to TRBD1. The V and J ends lost 5 bases and 4 bases, in that order; junction bases with no gene match: 3. This CDR3 spans 13 amino acids. Per germline, CDR1 SGHNT and CDR2 YENEEA. The CDR3 spells CASSTGGTTEAFF. CDR3 in DNA: TGTGCCAGCAGCACAGGGGGGACCACTGAAGCTTTCTTT.

The V call is TRBV5-6, the J call TRBJ1-5; D not certain. Trimming removed 4 bases at V and 5 bases at J, with 13 bases between. CDR1 and CDR2 (germline): SGHDT, YYEEEE. This CDR3 has 14 amino acids. Here the CDR3 DNA reads TGTGCCAGCAGCCCGGGAGGGAGCGATCAGCCCCAGCATTTT. It encodes CASSPGGSDQPQHF. Supplemented by reference TRBV5-6 and TRBJ1-5, the full variable domain reads DAGVTQSPTHLIKTRGQQVTLRCSPKSGHDTVSWYQQALGQGPQFIFQYYEEEERQRGNFPDRFSGHQFPNYSSELNVNALLLGDSALYLCASSPGGSDQPQHFGDGTRLSIL.

This clone was found a few times. The chain recombines TRBV9 with TRBJ2-2; TRBD2 aligns across 9 bases. J lost 7 bases, V lost 4 bases, and 5 bases had no gene match. CDR1 is SGDLS and CDR2 is YYNGEE in the germline V gene. This CDR3 region has 14 residues. The chain's CDR3 is CASSSPTSGGELFF. The CDR3 DNA is TGTGCCAGCAGCTCGCCGACTAGCGGCGGGGAGCTGTTTTTT.

This clone turned up a few times. The chain couples TRBV15 to TRBJ1-1; weak D call: TRBD1 (5 bases). Per germline, CDR1 LNHNV and CDR2 YYDKDF (reference sequence). There are 14 residues in the CDR3. Trimming removed 1 base from V and 4 bases from J, with 10 bases in between. CDR3 coding DNA: TGTGCCACCAGCAGAGTCTTTGGGACCACTGAAGCTTTCTTT. This translates into CATSRVFGTTEAFF.

J is TRBJ2-7 and V is TRBV9; TRBD1 matches 10 bases. Unmatched junction bases numbered 7, after V lost 6 bases and J lost 1 base. Per the germline V gene, CDR1 is SGDLS and CDR2 is YYNGEE. This CDR3 is 15 amino acids long. CDR3 nucleotide sequence: TGTGCCAGCACTCCCGGGGACAGGGGATCCTACGAGCAGTACTTC. Its translation is CASTPGDRGSYEQYF.